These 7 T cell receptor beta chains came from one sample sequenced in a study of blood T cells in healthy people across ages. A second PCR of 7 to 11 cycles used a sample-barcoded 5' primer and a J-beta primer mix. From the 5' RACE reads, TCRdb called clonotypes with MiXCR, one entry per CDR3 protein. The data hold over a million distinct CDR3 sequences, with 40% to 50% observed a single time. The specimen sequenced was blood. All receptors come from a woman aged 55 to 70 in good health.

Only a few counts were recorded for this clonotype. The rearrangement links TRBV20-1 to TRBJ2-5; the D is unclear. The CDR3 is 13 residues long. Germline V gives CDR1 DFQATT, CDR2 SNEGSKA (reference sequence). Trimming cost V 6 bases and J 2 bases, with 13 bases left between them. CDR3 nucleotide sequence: TGCAGTGCCCCACCGGGTGGGCAAGAGACCCAGTACTTC. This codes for CSAPPGGQETQYF.

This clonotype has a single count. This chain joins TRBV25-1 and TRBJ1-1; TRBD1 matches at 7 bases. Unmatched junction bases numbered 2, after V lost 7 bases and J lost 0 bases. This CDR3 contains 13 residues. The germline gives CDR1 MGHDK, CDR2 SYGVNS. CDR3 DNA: TGTGCCAGCATGGGACAGCTGAACACTGAAGCTTTCTTT. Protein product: CASMGQLNTEAFF.

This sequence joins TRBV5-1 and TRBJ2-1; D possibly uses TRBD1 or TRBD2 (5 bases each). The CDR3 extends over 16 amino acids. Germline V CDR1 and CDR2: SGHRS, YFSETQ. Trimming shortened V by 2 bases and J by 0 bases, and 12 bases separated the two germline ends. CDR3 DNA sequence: TGCGCCAGCAGCTTAGGAGCGAGGGGCTCCTACAATGAGCAGTTCTTC. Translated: CASSLGARGSYNEQFF. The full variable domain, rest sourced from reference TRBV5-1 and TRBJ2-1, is KAGVTQTPRYLIKTRGQQVTLSCSPISGHRSVSWYQQTPGQGLQFLFEYFSETQRNKGNFPGRFSGRQFSNSRSEMNVSTLELGDSALYLCASSLGARGSYNEQFFGPGTRLTVL.

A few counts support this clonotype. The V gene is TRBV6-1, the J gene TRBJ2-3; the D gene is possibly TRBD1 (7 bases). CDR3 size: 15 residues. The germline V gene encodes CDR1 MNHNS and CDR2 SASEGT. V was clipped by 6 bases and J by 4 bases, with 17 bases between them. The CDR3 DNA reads TGTGCCAGCAGGAGGACGATCAGGGGGGCAGATACGCAGTATTTT. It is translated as CASRRTIRGADTQYF.

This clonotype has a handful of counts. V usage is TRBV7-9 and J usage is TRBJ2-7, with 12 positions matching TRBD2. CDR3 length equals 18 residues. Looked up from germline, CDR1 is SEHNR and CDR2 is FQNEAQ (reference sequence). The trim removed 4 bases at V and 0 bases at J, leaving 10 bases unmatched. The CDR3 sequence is CASSSILAGGRSSYEQYF. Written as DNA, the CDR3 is TGTGCCAGCAGCTCCATACTAGCGGGAGGACGAAGCTCCTACGAGCAGTACTTC.

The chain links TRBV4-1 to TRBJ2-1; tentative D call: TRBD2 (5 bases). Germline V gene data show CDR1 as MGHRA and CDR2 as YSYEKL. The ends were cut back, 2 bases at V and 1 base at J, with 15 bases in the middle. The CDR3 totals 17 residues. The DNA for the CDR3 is TGCGCCAGCAGCCAACCCACACTAGACTTGTCCTACAATGAGCAGTTCTTC. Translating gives CASSQPTLDLSYNEQFF.

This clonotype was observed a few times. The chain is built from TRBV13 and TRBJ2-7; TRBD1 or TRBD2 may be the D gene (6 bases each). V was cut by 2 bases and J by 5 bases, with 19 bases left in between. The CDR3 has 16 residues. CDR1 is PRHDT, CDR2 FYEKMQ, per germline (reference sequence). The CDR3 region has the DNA TGTGCCAGCAGCTTATCGGGCGGGACAACGTCCCACGAGCAGTACTTC. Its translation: CASSLSGGTTSHEQYF.